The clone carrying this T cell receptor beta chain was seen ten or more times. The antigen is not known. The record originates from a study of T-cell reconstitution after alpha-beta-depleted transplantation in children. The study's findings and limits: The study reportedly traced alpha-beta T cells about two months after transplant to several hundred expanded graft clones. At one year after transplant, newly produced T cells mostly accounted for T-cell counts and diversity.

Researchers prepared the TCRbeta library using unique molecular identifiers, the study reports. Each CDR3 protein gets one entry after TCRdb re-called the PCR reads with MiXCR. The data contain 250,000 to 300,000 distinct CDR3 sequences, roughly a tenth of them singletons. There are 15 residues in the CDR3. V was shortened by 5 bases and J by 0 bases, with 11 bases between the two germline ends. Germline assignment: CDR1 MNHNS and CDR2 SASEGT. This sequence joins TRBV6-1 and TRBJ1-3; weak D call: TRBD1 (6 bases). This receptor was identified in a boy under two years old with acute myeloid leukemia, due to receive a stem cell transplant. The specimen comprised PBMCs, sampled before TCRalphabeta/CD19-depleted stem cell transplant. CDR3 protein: CASSRDRSSGNTIYF. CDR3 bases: TGTGCCAGCAGTCGAGACAGGAGCTCTGGAAACACCATATATTTT.